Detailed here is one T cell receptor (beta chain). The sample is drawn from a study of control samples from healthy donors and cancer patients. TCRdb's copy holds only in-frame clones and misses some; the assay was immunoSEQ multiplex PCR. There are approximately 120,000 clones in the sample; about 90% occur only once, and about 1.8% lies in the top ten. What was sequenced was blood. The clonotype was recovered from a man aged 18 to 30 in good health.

CDR3 DNA: TGTGCCATCAGGACACAGGGGGCGAACTCACCCCTCCACTTT. Protein: CAIRTQGANSPLHF. The rearrangement links TRBV10-3 to TRBJ1-6, with 9 bases lining up with TRBD1. The germline gives CDR1 ENHRY, CDR2 SYGVKD. Unmatched junction bases numbered 7, after V lost 6 bases and J lost 10 bases. CDR3 length equals 14 residues.